Given below is one T cell receptor (beta chain) in context. V shed 1 base and J shed 0 bases, with 16 bases lying between them. The CDR3 contains 18 residues. Germline-derived CDR1 and CDR2 are PRHDT and FYEKMQ (reference sequence). Random hexamers served to reverse transcribe about 0.45 to 1 ug RNA. TCRdb recomputed calls from the immunoSEQ multiplex PCR reads with MiXCR, one row per CDR3 protein. The data contain tens of thousands of distinct CDR3 sequences, 96% of them seen just once; the ten biggest clones take up 0.11%. The record originates from a study of CD8 T cells in Susac syndrome. Negative magnetic isolation gave CD8+ and CD4+ cells; FACS enriched CD8+ TEMRA.

The source of this sequence is a human donor with multiple sclerosis. Sample: CD4+ T cells from PBMCs. The rearrangement uses TRBV13 and TRBJ2-1, with unresolved D. The CDR3: CASSLDPSSATSYNEQFF. Here the CDR3 DNA reads TGTGCCAGCAGCTTAGATCCGTCTTCGGCCACCTCCTACAATGAGCAGTTCTTC.